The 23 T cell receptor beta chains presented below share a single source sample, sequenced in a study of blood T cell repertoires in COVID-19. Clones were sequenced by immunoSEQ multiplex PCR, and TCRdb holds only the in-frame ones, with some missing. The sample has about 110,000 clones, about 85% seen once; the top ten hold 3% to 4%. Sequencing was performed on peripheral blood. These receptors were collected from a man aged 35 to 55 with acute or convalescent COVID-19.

The CDR3 spells CASSRWANYGYTF. For the CDR3, the DNA is TGTGCCAGCAGCAGATGGGCGAACTATGGCTACACCTTC. The V and J genes are TRBV7-2 and TRBJ1-2; the D is unclear. The CDR3 extends over 13 amino acids. Germline CDR1 is SGHTA and CDR2 is FQGNSA. V lost 5 bases to trimming and J lost 2 bases, with 9 bases between them.

The CDR3 DNA reads as TGTGCCACCAGTGATCACCGGGACAGGGATCAGCCCCAGCATTTT. It yields the protein CATSDHRDRDQPQHF. J is TRBJ1-5 and V is TRBV24-1, with 9 bases identical to TRBD1. V lost 3 bases, J lost 5 bases, and 4 bases stayed unmatched. The CDR3 loop spans 15 amino acids. Germline CDR1 is KGHDR and CDR2 is SFDVKD.

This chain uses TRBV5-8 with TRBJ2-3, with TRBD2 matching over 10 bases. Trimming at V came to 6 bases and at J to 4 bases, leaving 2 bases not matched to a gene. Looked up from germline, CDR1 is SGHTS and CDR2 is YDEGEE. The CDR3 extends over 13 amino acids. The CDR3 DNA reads TGTGCCAGCATCCTAGCGGGGGCAGATACGCAGTATTTT. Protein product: CASILAGADTQYF.

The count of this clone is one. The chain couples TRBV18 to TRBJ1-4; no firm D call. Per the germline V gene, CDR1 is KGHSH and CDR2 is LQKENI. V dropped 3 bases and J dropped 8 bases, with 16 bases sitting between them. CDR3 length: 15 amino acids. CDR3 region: CASSPTRPPGEKLFF. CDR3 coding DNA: TGTGCCAGCTCACCGACACGACCACCTGGGGAAAAACTGTTTTTT.

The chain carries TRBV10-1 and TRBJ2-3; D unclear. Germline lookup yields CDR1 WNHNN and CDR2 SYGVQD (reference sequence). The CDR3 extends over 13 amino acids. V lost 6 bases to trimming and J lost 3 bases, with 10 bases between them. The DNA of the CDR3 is TGCGCCAGCAGCTCCGACTCAACAGATACGCAGTATTTT. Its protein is CASSSDSTDTQYF.

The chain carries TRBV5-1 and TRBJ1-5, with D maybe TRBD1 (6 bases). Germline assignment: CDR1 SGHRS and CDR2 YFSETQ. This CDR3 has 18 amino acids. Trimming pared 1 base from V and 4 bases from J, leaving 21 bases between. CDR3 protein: CASSLTGRTLPPNQPQHF. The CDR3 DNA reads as TGCGCCAGCAGCTTGACAGGGCGGACATTACCTCCTAATCAGCCCCAGCATTTT.

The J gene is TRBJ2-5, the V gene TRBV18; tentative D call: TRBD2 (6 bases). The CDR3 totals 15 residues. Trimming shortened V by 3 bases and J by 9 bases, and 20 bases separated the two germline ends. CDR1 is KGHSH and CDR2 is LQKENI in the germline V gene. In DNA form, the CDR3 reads TGTGCCAGCTCACCGTCGGCGGGGACCTCCATGGCCCAGTACTTC. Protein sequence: CASSPSAGTSMAQYF.

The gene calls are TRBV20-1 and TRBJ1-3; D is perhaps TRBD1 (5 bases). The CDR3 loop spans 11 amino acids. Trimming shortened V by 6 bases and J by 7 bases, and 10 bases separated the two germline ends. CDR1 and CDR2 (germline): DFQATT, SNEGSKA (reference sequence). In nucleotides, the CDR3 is TGCAGTGCCCCGGGGGGGAACACCATATATTTT. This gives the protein CSAPGGNTIYF.

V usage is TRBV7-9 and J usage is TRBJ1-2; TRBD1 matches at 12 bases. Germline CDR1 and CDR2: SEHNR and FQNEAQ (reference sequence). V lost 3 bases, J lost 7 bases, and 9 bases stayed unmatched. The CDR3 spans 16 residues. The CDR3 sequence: CASSFSTGQGASGYTF. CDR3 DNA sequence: TGTGCCAGCAGCTTTTCGACGGGACAGGGGGCTTCTGGCTACACCTTC.

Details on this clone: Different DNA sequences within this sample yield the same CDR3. For the CDR3, the DNA is TGTGCCAGCAGCGTAGGGACAGGGGCCTACGAGCAGTACTTC. Its translation is CASSVGTGAYEQYF. This chain joins TRBV9 and TRBJ2-7; 9 bases align to TRBD1. V was clipped by 0 bases and J by 2 bases; unmatched bases: 0. This CDR3 comprises 14 residues. Germline loops: CDR1 SGDLS, CDR2 YYNGEE.

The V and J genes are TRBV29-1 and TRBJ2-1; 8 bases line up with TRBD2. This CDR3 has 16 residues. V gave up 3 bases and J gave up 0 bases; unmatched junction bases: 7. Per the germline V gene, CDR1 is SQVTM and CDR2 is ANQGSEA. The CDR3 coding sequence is TGCAGCGTTGATGGAATAGCGGGAACCTCCTACAATGAGCAGTTCTTC. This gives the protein CSVDGIAGTSYNEQFF.

The CDR3 DNA sequence: TGTGCTAGTGGCCCGTGGCAGGGAGGCAAAAACATTCAGTACTTC. Protein sequence: CASGPWQGGKNIQYF. The rearrangement joins TRBV12-5 to TRBJ2-4; tentative D call: TRBD2 (6 bases). V was pared by 6 bases and J by 3 bases, with 15 bases between. This CDR3 spans 15 amino acids. The germline gives CDR1 LGHNT, CDR2 FRNRAP.

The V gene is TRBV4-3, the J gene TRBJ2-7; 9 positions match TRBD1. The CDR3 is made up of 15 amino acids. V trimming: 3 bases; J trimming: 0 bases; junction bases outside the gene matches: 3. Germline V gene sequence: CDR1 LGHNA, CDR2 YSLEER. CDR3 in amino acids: CASSHRTGVSYEQYF. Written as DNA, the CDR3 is TGCGCCAGCAGCCACCGGACAGGGGTCTCCTACGAGCAGTACTTC.

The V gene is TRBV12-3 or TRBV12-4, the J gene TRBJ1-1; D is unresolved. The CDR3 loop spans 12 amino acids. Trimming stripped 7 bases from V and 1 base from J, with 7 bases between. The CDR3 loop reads CASTTANTEAFF. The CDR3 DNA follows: TGTGCCAGCACTACAGCGAACACTGAAGCTTTCTTT.

For the CDR3, the DNA is TGTGCCAGCAGTGCTCCCCTTACGATGGGGGCCAATTCACCCCTCCACTTT. Translation gives CASSAPLTMGANSPLHF. This sequence joins TRBV28 and TRBJ1-6, with D maybe TRBD1 (6 bases). The V and J ends lost 5 bases and 7 bases respectively, with 21 bases between them. Germline V CDR1 and CDR2: MDHEN, SYDVKM. The CDR3 is 17 residues long. The whole variable domain, remainder taken from reference TRBV28 and TRBJ1-6, is DVKVTQSSRYLVKRTGEKVFLECVQDMDHENMFWYRQDPGLGLRLIYFSYDVKMKEKGDIPEGYSVSREKKERFSLILESASTNQTSMYLCASSAPLTMGANSPLHFGNGTRLTVT.

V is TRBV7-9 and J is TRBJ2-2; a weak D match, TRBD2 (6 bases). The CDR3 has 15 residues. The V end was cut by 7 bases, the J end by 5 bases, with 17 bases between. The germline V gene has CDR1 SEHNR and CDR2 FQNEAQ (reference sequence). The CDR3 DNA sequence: TGTGCCAGCATGGGGGGACGTACCCTTACCGGGGAGCTGTTTTTT. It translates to CASMGGRTLTGELFF.

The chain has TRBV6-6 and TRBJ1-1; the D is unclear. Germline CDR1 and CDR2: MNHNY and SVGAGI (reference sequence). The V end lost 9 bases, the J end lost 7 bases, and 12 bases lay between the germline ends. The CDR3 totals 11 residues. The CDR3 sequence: CASSGVGEAFF. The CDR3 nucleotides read TGTGCCAGTTCCGGGGTTGGTGAAGCTTTCTTT.

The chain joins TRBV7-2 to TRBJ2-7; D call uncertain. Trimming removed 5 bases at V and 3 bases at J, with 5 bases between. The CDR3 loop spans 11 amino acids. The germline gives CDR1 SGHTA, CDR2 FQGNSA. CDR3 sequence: CASSVYYEQYF. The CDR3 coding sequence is TGTGCCAGCAGCGTATACTACGAGCAGTACTTC.

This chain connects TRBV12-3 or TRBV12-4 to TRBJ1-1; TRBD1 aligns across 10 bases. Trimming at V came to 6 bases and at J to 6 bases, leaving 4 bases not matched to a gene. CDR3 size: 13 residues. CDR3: CASRGQGSAEAFF. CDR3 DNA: TGTGCCAGCAGGGGACAGGGGAGCGCTGAAGCTTTCTTT.

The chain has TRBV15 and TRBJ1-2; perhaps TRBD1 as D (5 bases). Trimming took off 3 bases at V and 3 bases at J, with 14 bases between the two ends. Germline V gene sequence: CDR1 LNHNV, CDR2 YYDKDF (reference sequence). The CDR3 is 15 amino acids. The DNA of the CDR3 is TGTGCCACCAGCAGGCATACGACAGAATACTATGGCTACACCTTC. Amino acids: CATSRHTTEYYGYTF.

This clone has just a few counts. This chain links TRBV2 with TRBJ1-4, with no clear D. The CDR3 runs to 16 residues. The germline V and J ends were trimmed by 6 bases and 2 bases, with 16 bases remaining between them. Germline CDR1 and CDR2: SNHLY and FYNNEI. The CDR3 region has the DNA TGTGCCAGCAGCCCCGGGGAGGGAACGACTAATGAAAAACTGTTTTTT. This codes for CASSPGEGTTNEKLFF. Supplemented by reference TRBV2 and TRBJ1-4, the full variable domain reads EPEVTQTPSHQVTQMGQEVILRCVPISNHLYFYWYRQILGQKVEFLVSFYNNEISEKSEIFDDQFSVERPDGSNFTLKIRSTKLEDSAMYFCASSPGEGTTNEKLFFGSGTQLSVL.

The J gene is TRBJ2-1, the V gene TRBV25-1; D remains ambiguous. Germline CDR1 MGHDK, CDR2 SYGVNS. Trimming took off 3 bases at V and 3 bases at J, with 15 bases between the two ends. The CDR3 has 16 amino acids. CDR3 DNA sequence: TGTGCCAGCAGTGACTTCCGACGGTCGGGCTACAATGAGCAGTTCTTC. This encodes CASSDFRRSGYNEQFF.

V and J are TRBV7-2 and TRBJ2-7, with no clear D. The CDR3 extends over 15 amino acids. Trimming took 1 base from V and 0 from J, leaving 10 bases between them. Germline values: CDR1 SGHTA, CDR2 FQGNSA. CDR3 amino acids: CASSLVPGISYEQYF. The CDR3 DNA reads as TGTGCCAGCAGCTTAGTCCCAGGAATCTCCTACGAGCAGTACTTC.